The table lists the clone carrying this T cell receptor beta chain with many counts. TCR beta cDNA was reverse-transcribed from roughly 0.45 ug of total RNA. The reaction used a constant-region primer and ProtoScript II reverse transcriptase. Investigators got TCR beta libraries out of three nested multiplex PCR rounds, done with slightly modified ARM-PCR. Each CDR3 protein is one row after TCRdb ran MiXCR on the multiplex PCR reads. The table records some 110,000 distinct CDR3 sequences, around 64% of them present only once. This sample was included in a study of tumor-infiltrating lymphocytes in primary liver carcinoma. Starting material for RNA and DNA co-extraction consisted of about 17-30 mg of unsorted bulk tissue. Sequencing used liver tumor tissue from sampling region 3. Stated subset: tumor region T3, left-lateral pole. This receptor was identified in a woman aged 55-75 years with primary liver carcinoma and hepatitis B virus infection.

The CDR3 DNA sequence: TGTGCCAGCAGACCGCATGTAGCGGCACTAGATACGCAGTATTTT. It codes for CASRPHVAALDTQYF. The chain links TRBV6-2 or TRBV6-3 to TRBJ2-3, with D perhaps matching TRBD2 (6 bases). V shed 6 bases and J shed 5 bases, with 18 bases lying between them. Germline V gene lookup returns CDR1 MNHEY and CDR2 SVGEGT. The CDR3 loop spans 15 amino acids.